This is a list of T cell receptor beta chains from one sample in a study of T cell clones after liver transplantation. Method: immunoSEQ multiplex PCR; TCRdb's copy keeps in-frame clones and lacks some. The profile covers about 100,000 clones, with around four fifths appearing a single time and approximately 0.99% taken by the ten largest. The specimen was CD4+ T cells from blood, collected before liver transplant. The receptors were gathered from a human donor who received a liver transplant. CDR3s include the opening cysteine and the closing phenylalanine or tryptophan. D genes are given only for firm matches. Rows may omit the clone size; those that give it use once, few, many or a size class.

CDR3 protein | CDR3 DNA | D gene | V gene | clone size | J gene
CASSLQTGVGETQYF | TGCGCCAGCAGCTTGCAGACGGGAGTGGGTGAGACCCAGTACTTC | - | TRBV5-1 | - | TRBJ2-5
CASRLQGVSGNTIYF | TGTGCCAGCAGACTACAGGGGGTTTCTGGAAACACCATATATTTT | TRBD1 | TRBV6-5 | - | TRBJ1-3
CASSQESRAGGRNEQFF | TGCGCCAGCAGCCAAGAGTCGCGAGCGGGGGGGCGTAATGAGCAGTTCTTC | TRBD2 | TRBV4-3 | once | TRBJ2-1
CASSTSGTTDTQYF | TGTGCCAGCAGCACTAGCGGTACCACAGATACGCAGTATTTT | TRBD2 | TRBV11-3 | - | TRBJ2-3
CASRPPNQPQHF | TGTGCCAGCAGACCCCCTAATCAGCCCCAGCATTTT | - | TRBV28 | - | TRBJ1-5
CASSLGQGANTGELFF | TGCGCCAGCAGCTTGGGACAGGGAGCTAACACCGGGGAGCTGTTTTTT | TRBD1 | TRBV5-1 | - | TRBJ2-2
CASSSEWGWEAFF | TGTGCCAGCAGCTCTGAATGGGGTTGGGAAGCTTTCTTT | - | TRBV27 | few | TRBJ1-1
CASSQDFISSTGRIF | TGCGCCAGCAGCCAAGATTTTATTTCGTCGACAGGGAGGATCTTC | - | TRBV4-1 | - | TRBJ2-1
CASSFGPPSGSGANVLTF | TGCGCCAGCAGCTTTGGGCCTCCATCAGGCTCTGGGGCCAACGTCCTGACTTTC | - | TRBV5-1 | - | TRBJ2-6
CASSFGTGNEKLFF | TGTGCCAGCAGTTTCGGGACAGGGAATGAAAAACTGTTTTTT | TRBD1 | TRBV28 | - | TRBJ1-4
CASSIARTGSGEQYF | TGTGCCAGTAGTATCGCCCGGACAGGGTCGGGGGAGCAGTACTTC | TRBD1 | TRBV19 | - | TRBJ2-7